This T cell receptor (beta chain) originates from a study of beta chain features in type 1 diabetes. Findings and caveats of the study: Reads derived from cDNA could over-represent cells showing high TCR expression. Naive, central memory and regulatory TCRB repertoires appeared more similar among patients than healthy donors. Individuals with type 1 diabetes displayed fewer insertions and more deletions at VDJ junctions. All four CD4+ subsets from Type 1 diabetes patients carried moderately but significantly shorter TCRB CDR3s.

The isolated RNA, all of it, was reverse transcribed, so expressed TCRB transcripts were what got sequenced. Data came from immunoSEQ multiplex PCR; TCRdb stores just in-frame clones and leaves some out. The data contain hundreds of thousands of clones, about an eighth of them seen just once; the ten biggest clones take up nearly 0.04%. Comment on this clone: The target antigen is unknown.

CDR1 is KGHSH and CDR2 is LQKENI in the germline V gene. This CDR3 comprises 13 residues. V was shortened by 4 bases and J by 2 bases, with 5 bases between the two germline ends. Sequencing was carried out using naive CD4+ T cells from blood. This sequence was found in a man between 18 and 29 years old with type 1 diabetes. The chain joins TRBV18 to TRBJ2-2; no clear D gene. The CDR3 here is CASSQVNTGELFF. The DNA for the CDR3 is TGTGCCAGCTCACAAGTTAACACCGGGGAGCTGTTTTTT.